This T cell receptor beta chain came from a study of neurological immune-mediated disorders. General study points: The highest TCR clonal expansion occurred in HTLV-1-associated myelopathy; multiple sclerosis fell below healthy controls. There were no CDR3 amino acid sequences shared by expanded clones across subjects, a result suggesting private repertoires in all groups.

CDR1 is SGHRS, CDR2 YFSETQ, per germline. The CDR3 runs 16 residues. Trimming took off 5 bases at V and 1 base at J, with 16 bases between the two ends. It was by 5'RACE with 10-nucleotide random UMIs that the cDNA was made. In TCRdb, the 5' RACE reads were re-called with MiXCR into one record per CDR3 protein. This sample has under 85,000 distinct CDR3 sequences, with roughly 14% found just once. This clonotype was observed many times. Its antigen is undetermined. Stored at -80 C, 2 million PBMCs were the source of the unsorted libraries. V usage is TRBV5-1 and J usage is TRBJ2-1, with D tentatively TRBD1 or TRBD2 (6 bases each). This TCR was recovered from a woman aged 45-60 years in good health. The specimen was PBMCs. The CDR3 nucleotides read TGCGCCAGCAGACCAGAGGAGGGGGGTTCCTACAATGAGCAGTTCTTC. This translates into CASRPEEGGSYNEQFF.